Listed below are T cell receptor beta chains from one sample, sequenced in a study of T-cell reconstitution after alpha-beta-depleted transplantation in children. TCRdb called the PCR reads again in MiXCR, with one record for every CDR3 protein. Seen here are 240,000 or so distinct CDR3 sequences, roughly 7.7% observed once, and the top ten hold 6.3%. Here the sequenced sample was PBMCs, mostly from graft donor cells, taken 180 days after TCRalphabeta/CD19-depleted stem cell transplant. All receptors come from a male patient between 10 and 17 years old who had a stem cell transplant for acute lymphoblastic leukemia, so the T cells may come from the graft donor. Each CDR3 is given with its conserved first and last residue. D genes are given only for firm matches. Each size is once, few or many counts, or a class when the clone is expanded.

cdr3_nt cdr3_aa d_call clone_size j_call v_call
TGTGCCAGCAGTAGCCAGGGGGACTATGGCTACACCTTC CASSSQGDYGYTF TRBD1 many TRBJ1-2 TRBV6-1
TGTGCCAGCAGCTTCAGGGGCTCCTACGAGCAGTACTTC CASSFRGSYEQYF NA many TRBJ2-7 TRBV11-2
TGTGCCAGCGGGTTCTCCTACAATGAGCAGTTCTTC CASGFSYNEQFF NA many TRBJ2-1 TRBV7-9
TGTGCCAGCAGCCAAGGACAGGGTTTCACTGAAGCTTTCTTT CASSQGQGFTEAFF TRBD1 many TRBJ1-1 TRBV3-1
TGTGCCAGTAGTCCCCAGGGGAGCACAAATAGCAATCAGCCCCAGCATTTT CASSPQGSTNSNQPQHF NA many TRBJ1-5 TRBV19
TGCGCCAGCAGCCAAGAGTCCGGGATCGATAATTCACCCCTCCACTTT CASSQESGIDNSPLHF NA many TRBJ1-6 TRBV4-1
TGTGCCACCAGCAGAGACGCGGGGGGGCCGTCCGGGGAGCTGTTTTTT CATSRDAGGPSGELFF TRBD2 many TRBJ2-2 TRBV15
TGTGCCAGCAACAAGGCGCGGGGGAGCTCCTACAATGAGCAGTTCTTC CASNKARGSSYNEQFF TRBD2 few TRBJ2-1 TRBV6-5
TGTGCCAGCAGTTTGAGAGGGGGCGTAAGCAATCAGCCCCAGCATTTT CASSLRGGVSNQPQHF TRBD1 many TRBJ1-5 TRBV12-3/TRBV12-4
TGCGCCAGCAGCCCTTACCCGGACAGTTCCAATCAGCCCCAGCATTTT CASSPYPDSSNQPQHF NA many TRBJ1-5 TRBV5-1
TGCGCCAGCAGCTTGGCCCCACCTAGCGACGAGCAGTACTTC CASSLAPPSDEQYF NA few TRBJ2-7 TRBV5-1
TGCGCCAGCAGACTTGACAGGTCGTACACCGGGGAGCTGTTTTTT CASRLDRSYTGELFF NA many TRBJ2-2 TRBV5-1
TGCAGTGCGCTGACAGGGAGGAACACTGAAGCTTTCTTT CSALTGRNTEAFF TRBD1 many TRBJ1-1 TRBV20-1
TGCGCCAGCAGCCAAGTAAGATCCGGGGAGCTGTTTTTT CASSQVRSGELFF NA many TRBJ2-2 TRBV4-3
TGCGCCAGCAGTGACCGGGTGGACGAGCAGTACTTC CASSDRVDEQYF NA many TRBJ2-7 TRBV10-1
TGTGCCAGCAGTTACTTTCTAGCGGGAGGAGGCCCCGATGAGCAGTTCTTC CASSYFLAGGGPDEQFF TRBD2 many TRBJ2-1 TRBV6-5